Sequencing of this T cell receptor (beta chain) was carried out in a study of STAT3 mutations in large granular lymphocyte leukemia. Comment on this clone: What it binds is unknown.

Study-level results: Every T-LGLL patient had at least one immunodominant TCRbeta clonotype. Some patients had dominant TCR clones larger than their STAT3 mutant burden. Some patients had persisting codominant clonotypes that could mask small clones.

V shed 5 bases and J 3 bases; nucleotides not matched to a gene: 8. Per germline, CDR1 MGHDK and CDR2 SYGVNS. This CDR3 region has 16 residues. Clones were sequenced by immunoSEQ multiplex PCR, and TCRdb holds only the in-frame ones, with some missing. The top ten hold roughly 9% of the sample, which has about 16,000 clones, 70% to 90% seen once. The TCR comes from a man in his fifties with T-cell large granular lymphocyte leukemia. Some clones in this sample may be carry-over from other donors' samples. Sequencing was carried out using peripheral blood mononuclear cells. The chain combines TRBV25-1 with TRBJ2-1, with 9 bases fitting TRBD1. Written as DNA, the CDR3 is TGTGCCAGCAGTCCGCCGGACAGGGGCCACTACAATGAGCAGTTCTTC. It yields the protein CASSPPDRGHYNEQFF.